This T cell receptor (beta chain) is drawn from a study of early T cells in non-severe SARS-CoV-2 infection. The wider study: Sequencing was performed on bulk RNA from unsorted whole blood, leaving chains unpaired.

Worth noting for this clonotype: The antigen is not known.

Study outcomes and limitations: Anti-spike CD8 responses were favored by VDJdb matching, which missed private and CD4 specificities.

The V segment lost 6 bases and the J segment 2 bases; nucleotides outside the gene matches: 4. This CDR3 has 15 residues. The germline V gene has CDR1 SNHLY and CDR2 FYNNEI. Separate cDNA molecules each had unique molecular identifiers attached to them. TCRdb used MiXCR to reprocess the 5' RACE reads, holding one entry per CDR3 protein. The profile shows about 80,000 distinct CDR3 sequences, 9% to 13% of them singletons. The chain employs TRBV2 and TRBJ2-3; TRBD2 matches 11 bases. Sequenced input: whole blood. This clonotype was obtained from an adult who was a healthcare worker with PCR-confirmed SARS-CoV-2 infection or an uninfected control (not recorded which). The CDR3 coding sequence is TGTGCCAGCAGGGGGACTAGCGGAGACACAGATACGCAGTATTTT. Amino acid sequence: CASRGTSGDTDTQYF.